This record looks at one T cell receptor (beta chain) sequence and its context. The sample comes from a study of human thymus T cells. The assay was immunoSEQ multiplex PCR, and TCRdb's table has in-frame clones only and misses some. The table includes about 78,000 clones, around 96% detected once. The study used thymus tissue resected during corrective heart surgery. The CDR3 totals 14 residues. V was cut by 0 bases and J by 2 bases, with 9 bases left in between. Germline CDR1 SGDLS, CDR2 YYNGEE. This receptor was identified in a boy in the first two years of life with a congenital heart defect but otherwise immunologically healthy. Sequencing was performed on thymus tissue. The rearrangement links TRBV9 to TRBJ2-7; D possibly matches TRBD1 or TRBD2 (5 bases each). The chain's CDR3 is CASSVGDGTYEQYF. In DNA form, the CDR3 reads TGTGCCAGCAGCGTAGGGGACGGCACCTACGAGCAGTACTTC.